These T cell receptor beta chains were read from a single sample in a study of ipilimumab plus nivolumab after autologous stem cell transplantation. The assay was immunoSEQ multiplex PCR, and TCRdb's table has in-frame clones only and misses some. Of 10,000 to 15,000 clones detected, around four fifths appear once; the ten largest clones hold over 15%. Sequenced material: PBMCs, taken in a trial of ipilimumab plus nivolumab as post-transplant consolidation. These receptors were obtained from a male donor with diffuse large B-cell lymphoma. CDR3s include the opening cysteine and the closing phenylalanine or tryptophan. The D gene is left open where the match is weak. Not every row has a clone size; where given, it reads once, few, many or a size class.

abundance: .
j_gene: TRBJ1-2
d_gene: .
v_gene: TRBV7-2
CDR3aa: CASSPYRDGGYTF
CDR3nt: TGTGCCAGCAGCCCTTACAGGGACGGAGGCTACACCTTC

abundance: .
j_gene: TRBJ2-7
d_gene: TRBD1
v_gene: TRBV5-1
CDR3aa: CASSLGDSLIEQYF
CDR3nt: TGCGCCAGCAGCTTGGGGGACAGCTTGATCGAGCAGTACTTC

abundance: .
j_gene: TRBJ2-2
d_gene: TRBD2
v_gene: TRBV28
CDR3aa: CASSLGTAGGIGGELFF
CDR3nt: TGTGCCAGCAGTTTAGGGACTGCGGGAGGGATTGGCGGGGAGCTGTTTTTT

abundance: .
j_gene: TRBJ2-5
d_gene: .
v_gene: TRBV19
CDR3aa: CASSIDLETQYF
CDR3nt: TGTGCCAGTAGTATAGACCTAGAGACCCAGTACTTC

abundance: .
j_gene: TRBJ2-3
d_gene: TRBD2
v_gene: TRBV27
CDR3aa: CASSLLAGSGPDTQYF
CDR3nt: TGTGCCAGCAGTTTATTAGCGGGGAGTGGTCCAGATACGCAGTATTTT

abundance: .
j_gene: TRBJ1-2
d_gene: .
v_gene: TRBV20-1
CDR3aa: CSATWDYGYTF
CDR3nt: TGCAGTGCTACGTGGGACTATGGCTACACCTTC

abundance: .
j_gene: TRBJ1-1
d_gene: .
v_gene: TRBV7-2
CDR3aa: CASSLQGSTEAFF
CDR3nt: TGTGCCAGCAGCTTACAGGGGAGCACTGAAGCTTTCTTT

abundance: .
j_gene: TRBJ1-6
d_gene: TRBD1
v_gene: TRBV5-8
CDR3aa: CASSLDRGSSPLHF
CDR3nt: TGTGCCAGCAGCTTGGACAGGGGGTCCTCACCCCTCCACTTT

abundance: .
j_gene: TRBJ2-5
d_gene: .
v_gene: TRBV5-6
CDR3aa: CASSSRGPASRETQYF
CDR3nt: TGTGCCAGCAGCTCCCGGGGTCCCGCTAGTCGCGAGACCCAGTACTTC

abundance: .
j_gene: TRBJ2-7
d_gene: .
v_gene: TRBV1
CDR3aa: CTSSHEISGRDSYEQYF
CDR3nt: TGCACCAGCAGCCACGAAATTAGCGGGAGGGATTCCTACGAGCAGTACTTC

abundance: .
j_gene: TRBJ2-2
d_gene: .
v_gene: TRBV7-2
CDR3aa: CASSLGISGADTGELFF
CDR3nt: TGTGCCAGCAGCTTAGGTATCTCAGGGGCGGACACCGGGGAGCTGTTTTTT

abundance: .
j_gene: TRBJ1-1
d_gene: .
v_gene: TRBV5-1
CDR3aa: CASSLGLSTEAFF
CDR3nt: TGCGCCAGCAGCTTGGGGCTCAGTACTGAAGCTTTCTTT

abundance: .
j_gene: TRBJ2-7
d_gene: .
v_gene: TRBV5-8
CDR3aa: CASSSAEGTYEQYF
CDR3nt: TGTGCCAGCAGCTCGGCGGAAGGGACCTACGAGCAGTACTTC

abundance: .
j_gene: TRBJ1-1
d_gene: TRBD1
v_gene: TRBV6-5
CDR3aa: CASSKGQVHTEAFF
CDR3nt: TGTGCCAGCAGCAAGGGACAGGTGCACACTGAAGCTTTCTTT

abundance: once
j_gene: TRBJ1-2
d_gene: TRBD1
v_gene: TRBV9
CDR3aa: CASSVEGDRENYGYTF
CDR3nt: TGTGCCAGCAGCGTAGAGGGGGACAGGGAAAACTATGGCTACACCTTC

abundance: .
j_gene: TRBJ2-5
d_gene: .
v_gene: TRBV7-9
CDR3aa: CASSPWTEETQYF
CDR3nt: TGTGCCAGCAGCCCGTGGACAGAAGAGACCCAGTACTTC

abundance: .
j_gene: TRBJ2-7
d_gene: .
v_gene: TRBV2
CDR3aa: CASRTQTSYYEQYF
CDR3nt: TGTGCCAGCAGGACTCAGACTAGTTACTACGAGCAGTACTTC

abundance: .
j_gene: TRBJ2-7
d_gene: TRBD1
v_gene: TRBV27
CDR3aa: CASSHPPGQGTYEQYF
CDR3nt: TGTGCCAGCAGTCACCCCCCGGGACAGGGGACCTACGAGCAGTACTTC